These T cell receptor beta chains were read from a single sample in a study of beta chain features in type 1 diabetes. Profiled with immunoSEQ multiplex PCR; TCRdb holds only in-frame clones, not every one. The table records 400,000 to 450,000 clones, approximately 15% of them present only once. Sequenced: naive CD4+ T cells from blood. The receptors shown here come from a man under 40 in good health. Both conserved end residues are part of each CDR3. The D gene is left open where the match is weak. A clone size is listed for some rows: how often the clone was seen (once, few, many), or a class if it is expanded.

once	TRBV2	NA	TRBJ2-1	CASLGLGYNEQFF	TGTGCCAGCCTGGGACTGGGCTACAATGAGCAGTTCTTC
once	TRBV25-1	NA	TRBJ2-1	CASSLTGRTYNEQFF	TGTGCCAGCAGTCTAACCGGGAGAACCTACAATGAGCAGTTCTTC
NA	TRBV4-3	NA	TRBJ1-1	CASSRLSGNTEAFF	TGCGCCAGCAGCCGGCTCTCCGGGAACACTGAAGCTTTCTTT
few	TRBV10-3	TRBD1	TRBJ1-2	CAISESGQGAANYGYTF	TGTGCCATCAGTGAGTCAGGACAGGGGGCGGCTAACTATGGCTACACCTTC
few	TRBV9	NA	TRBJ1-2	CASSLTEGRGGYTF	TGTGCCAGCAGCCTAACCGAGGGGCGCGGTGGCTACACCTTC
few	TRBV7-9	NA	TRBJ1-1	CASSFILPQAFF	TGTGCCAGCAGCTTTATTCTCCCCCAAGCTTTCTTT
NA	TRBV7-8	NA	TRBJ2-5	CASRTLGWTQYF	TGTGCCAGCAGGACCCTTGGCTGGACCCAGTACTTC
NA	TRBV7-2	NA	TRBJ2-7	CASSPMYEQYF	TGTGCCAGCAGCCCTATGTACGAGCAGTACTTC
NA	TRBV5-1	TRBD2	TRBJ2-1	CASSGSGLVGEQFF	TGCGCCAGCAGTGGATCGGGACTAGTTGGCGAGCAGTTCTTC
NA	TRBV4-2	NA	TRBJ2-3	CASSQEGQSTDTQYF	TGTGCCAGCAGCCAAGAGGGGCAAAGCACAGATACGCAGTATTTT
few	TRBV5-6	NA	TRBJ1-6	CASSLRIRNSPLHF	TGTGCCAGCAGCTTGCGGATTCGCAATTCACCCCTCCACTTT
NA	TRBV29-1	TRBD2	TRBJ2-5	CSVRGRARETQYF	TGCAGCGTTCGCGGGAGGGCCCGCGAGACCCAGTACTTC
NA	TRBV7-2	NA	TRBJ2-5	CASSLATASEQETQYF	TGTGCCAGCAGCTTAGCGACCGCTAGCGAGCAAGAGACCCAGTACTTC
NA	TRBV6-5	TRBD2	TRBJ2-7	CASSYGTSGYEQYF	TGTGCCAGCAGTTACGGGACTAGCGGATACGAGCAGTACTTC
NA	TRBV30	NA	TRBJ1-3	CAWSVGAGNTIYF	TGTGCCTGGAGTGTGGGGGCCGGAAACACCATATATTTT
NA	TRBV7-9	TRBD2	TRBJ2-1	CASSLGGWDYSYNEQFF	TGTGCCAGCAGCTTAGGCGGGTGGGACTATTCCTACAATGAGCAGTTCTTC
NA	TRBV10-3	NA	TRBJ2-5	CATTEQETQYF	TGTGCCACGACAGAACAAGAGACCCAGTACTTC
few	TRBV19	NA	TRBJ2-1	CASTPVTGTYNEQFF	TGTGCCAGTACCCCGGTGACAGGCACGTACAATGAGCAGTTCTTC
NA	TRBV30	TRBD1	TRBJ1-2	CAWRDTPGTGGYTF	TGTGCCTGGAGAGATACTCCCGGGACAGGAGGCTACACCTTC
NA	TRBV30	TRBD2	TRBJ2-1	CAWSRLAGGQGEQFF	TGTGCCTGGAGTAGACTAGCGGGAGGCCAGGGTGAGCAGTTCTTC
few	TRBV19	TRBD2	TRBJ2-1	CASSIGLAGGPIYNEQFF	TGTGCCAGTAGTATTGGACTAGCGGGAGGGCCGATCTACAATGAGCAGTTCTTC
NA	TRBV9	TRBD2	TRBJ2-3	CASSVGLAGGTITDTQYF	TGTGCCAGCAGCGTAGGACTAGCGGGAGGAACTATCACAGATACGCAGTATTTT
few	TRBV5-1	NA	TRBJ2-3	CASSSAGGRHIGTQYF	TGCGCCAGCAGCTCGGCCGGGGGCCGGCATATTGGTACGCAGTATTTT
few	TRBV29-1	TRBD2	TRBJ2-3	CSAVRGGSTDTQYF	TGCAGCGCTGTCCGCGGGGGGAGCACAGATACGCAGTATTTT
NA	TRBV5-1	NA	TRBJ2-5	CASRLVAGGETQYF	TGCGCCAGTAGACTAGTGGCAGGGGGAGAGACCCAGTACTTC
NA	TRBV7-2	NA	TRBJ2-1	CASSLPAESLRQFF	TGTGCCAGCAGCTTACCAGCGGAGAGCCTACGGCAGTTCTTC
NA	TRBV2	NA	TRBJ2-7	CASSEAGQLTKQYF	TGTGCCAGCAGTGAAGCTGGACAGCTTACGAAGCAGTACTTC
NA	TRBV27	NA	TRBJ2-7	CASRYFSRGSGEYF	TGTGCCAGCAGATATTTCTCCCGGGGGTCTGGGGAGTACTTC
NA	TRBV9	NA	TRBJ2-2	CASSVDVTTGELFF	TGTGCCAGCAGCGTAGATGTCACGACCGGGGAGCTGTTTTTT
few	TRBV7-2	NA	TRBJ2-5	CASSLGLLPAETQYF	TGTGCCAGCAGCTTAGGGTTACTCCCCGCGGAGACCCAGTACTTC
NA	TRBV7-2	NA	TRBJ2-7	CASSPTEAVLYEQYF	TGTGCCAGCAGCCCGACCGAGGCAGTTCTCTACGAGCAGTACTTC
few	TRBV14	NA	TRBJ2-7	CASSQGTGRSYEQYF	TGTGCCAGCAGCCAAGGCACGGGTAGGTCCTACGAGCAGTACTTC
NA	TRBV9	TRBD2	TRBJ2-5	CASSVAGGLRETQYF	TGTGCCAGCAGCGTAGCGGGGGGACTTCGAGAGACCCAGTACTTC
NA	TRBV7-3	NA	TRBJ2-1	CASSSQPLYNEQFF	TGTGCCAGCAGCTCCCAACCACTGTACAATGAGCAGTTCTTC
NA	TRBV9	TRBD1	TRBJ1-2	CASSVDRGPYGYTF	TGTGCCAGCAGCGTGGACAGGGGGCCCTATGGCTACACCTTC
few	TRBV11-3	NA	TRBJ2-1	CASSLGEQASSYNEQFF	TGTGCCAGCAGCTTAGGGGAACAGGCAAGCTCCTACAATGAGCAGTTCTTC
NA	TRBV28	NA	TRBJ1-3	CASGPSSGGNTIYF	TGTGCCAGCGGACCCTCCTCGGGGGGAAACACCATATATTTT